The T cell receptor (beta chain) described here comes from a study of blood T cell repertoires in COVID-19 (TCRdb year 2020). Study-level background: Samples from collaborators originated in the United States, Italy and Spain and spanned both the acute and convalescent phases of COVID-19. Subjects who had been exposed to COVID-19, were actively infected with it, or had recovered from it provided the deeply sampled blood TCRbeta repertoires that made up the dataset. A freely available public database, intended as a resource for researchers studying the immune response to SARS-CoV-2, is where the repertoires were released. HLA class I and class II types, where available, came from metadata supplied by the sample provider rather than from assay-based typing. The samples were drawn from two sources: the first 160 participants of the ongoing ImmuneRACE study, and fewer than 1,500 subjects contributed by 6 global collaborators. The prospective study material was composed of cDNA or gDNA derived from T cells, B-cell-depleted T cells, or PBMCs. Sample metadata almost always included a de-identified subject ID, COVID-19 status, age in years and sex.

CDR1 is given as SEHNR and CDR2 as FQNEAQ, both from the germline V gene (reference sequence). The CDR3 goes from the cysteine to the phenylalanine over 15 residues. Only the CDR3 DNA stays, 45 bases, in frame from base 1. Points the paper makes about the study in general: Clinical and demographic metadata were provided uncurated, with the amount varying by source and participant.

Note on this clone: Its binding antigen is unknown. It has no much larger one-base neighbor in the sample; base qualities were not kept.

Collaborating institutions collected whole blood in K2EDTA tubes following their own protocols. Collaborator samples were shipped for TCRbeta analysis as frozen whole blood, isolated PBMCs, or DNA extracted from either sample type. TCRbeta CDR3 regions were amplified from genomic DNA using the immunoSEQ Assay, a bias-controlled multiplex PCR. As for the authors' bioinformatics: Within the assay, amplification of reference gene primers was used to estimate how many nucleated cells each sample contained. Sequence reads were collapsed and filtered to measure the absolute abundance of every unique TCRbeta CDR3 rearrangement. Productive Simpson clonality was computed per sample as the square root of Simpson's diversity index over productive rearrangements. TCRdb re-hosts the immuneACCESS table, in-frame sequences only. Its copies lack some clones; in the studies checked, an unresolved V gene accounts for under half of them, and the cause for the rest is not known. V and J calls and clone size are as listed in that table; D and trimming were resolved from the DNA. The table for this sample lists some 280,000 clones; around four fifths of them were counted only once. The ten top clones hold 4.1% of the sample.

This TCR was recovered from a woman aged 50 to 60 with active or convalescent COVID-19. The sequence is built from TRBV7-9 and TRBJ2-7, with 14 bases in between that match TRBD2. The end of the DNA aligns better with TRBJ2-1, so the J call may be wrong. The sample was peripheral blood. This receptor carries the CDR3 CASSHGGLAGDEQFF. DNA sequence: TGTGCCAGCAGCCACGGGGGACTAGCGGGAGATGAGCAGTTCTTC.